Listed below are T cell receptor beta chains from one sample, sequenced in a study of blood T cell repertoires in COVID-19. Data came from immunoSEQ multiplex PCR; TCRdb stores just in-frame clones and leaves some out. The profile covers roughly 380,000 clones, with about 90% appearing a single time and around 3% taken by the ten largest. The sample consisted of PBMCs or T cells enriched from blood (not recorded which). The receptors were sampled from a woman in her twenties or thirties who had recovered from COVID-19. Each CDR3 is given with its conserved first and last residue. Each record gives: J gene, D gene, clone size, V gene, CDR3 protein, CDR3 DNA. The D gene is left open where the match is weak. Clone size is given for some rows only: seen once, a few or many times, or a class if the clone is expanded.

j_call: TRBJ1-3
d_call: -
clone_size: -
v_call: TRBV5-4
cdr3_aa: CASSFRGVLSGNTIYF
cdr3_nt: TGTGCCAGCAGCTTCCGGGGGGTCCTCTCTGGAAACACCATATATTTT

j_call: TRBJ2-1
d_call: -
clone_size: few
v_call: TRBV3-1/TRBV3-2
cdr3_aa: CASSQGSDYNEQFF
cdr3_nt: TGTGCCAGCAGCCAAGGGTCAGACTACAATGAGCAGTTCTTC

j_call: TRBJ2-3
d_call: -
clone_size: -
v_call: TRBV1
cdr3_aa: CTSKPQVGGAVDTQYF
cdr3_nt: TGCACCAGCAAGCCCCAAGTAGGGGGGGCGGTAGATACGCAGTATTTT

j_call: TRBJ2-3
d_call: -
clone_size: -
v_call: TRBV18
cdr3_aa: CASSLSPYLGGTTDTQYF
cdr3_nt: TGTGCCAGCTCACTGTCTCCGTATTTAGGAGGGACCACAGATACGCAGTATTTT

j_call: TRBJ1-4
d_call: -
clone_size: once
v_call: TRBV12-3/TRBV12-4
cdr3_aa: CASRQGTNEKLFF
cdr3_nt: TGTGCCAGCAGACAGGGAACTAATGAAAAACTGTTTTTT

j_call: TRBJ2-4
d_call: -
clone_size: -
v_call: TRBV30
cdr3_aa: CAWPGGVHIQYF
cdr3_nt: TGTGCCTGGCCCGGGGGAGTGCACATTCAGTACTTC

j_call: TRBJ2-1
d_call: TRBD2
clone_size: -
v_call: TRBV7-2
cdr3_aa: CASKIERGDYNEQFF
cdr3_nt: TGTGCCAGCAAAATAGAGCGGGGGGACTACAATGAGCAGTTCTTC

j_call: TRBJ1-6
d_call: -
clone_size: -
v_call: TRBV5-6
cdr3_aa: CASSFQAGDGSF
cdr3_nt: TGTGCCAGCAGCTTCCAAGCGGGGGACGGATCATTT

j_call: TRBJ1-1
d_call: -
clone_size: once
v_call: TRBV28
cdr3_aa: CASSMQGTAFF
cdr3_nt: TGTGCCAGCAGTATGCAGGGGACGGCTTTCTTT

j_call: TRBJ2-1
d_call: -
clone_size: -
v_call: TRBV1
cdr3_aa: CTSSYSYRCGYNEQFF
cdr3_nt: -

j_call: TRBJ2-3
d_call: -
clone_size: once
v_call: TRBV20-1
cdr3_aa: CSASGAGDTDTQYF
cdr3_nt: TGCAGTGCTAGTGGGGCAGGGGACACAGATACGCAGTATTTT

j_call: TRBJ2-2
d_call: -
clone_size: -
v_call: TRBV4-1
cdr3_aa: CASSQDPTPNTGELFF
cdr3_nt: TGCGCCAGCAGCCAAGATCCCACACCGAACACCGGGGAGCTGTTTTTT

j_call: TRBJ1-5
d_call: -
clone_size: -
v_call: TRBV28
cdr3_aa: CASSLIPEPQHF
cdr3_nt: TGTGCCAGCAGTTTAATCCCTGAGCCCCAGCATTTT

j_call: TRBJ2-7
d_call: -
clone_size: -
v_call: TRBV7-9
cdr3_aa: CASRLDSGSEQYF
cdr3_nt: TGTGCCAGCAGGCTAGATTCGGGGAGTGAGCAGTACTTC

j_call: TRBJ2-3
d_call: TRBD1
clone_size: -
v_call: TRBV28
cdr3_aa: CASKNRGSTDTQYF
cdr3_nt: TGTGCCAGCAAGAACAGGGGCTCCACAGATACGCAGTATTTT

j_call: TRBJ1-2
d_call: TRBD1
clone_size: -
v_call: TRBV12-5
cdr3_aa: CASGLVATGLLYGYTF
cdr3_nt: TGTGCTAGTGGTTTGGTCGCGACAGGGCTACTCTATGGCTACACCTTC

j_call: TRBJ2-7
d_call: -
clone_size: -
v_call: TRBV12-3/TRBV12-4
cdr3_aa: CASSLWQDYEQYF
cdr3_nt: TGTGCCAGCAGTTTATGGCAAGACTACGAGCAGTACTTC

j_call: TRBJ1-2
d_call: TRBD1
clone_size: -
v_call: TRBV19
cdr3_aa: CASSSGTGGYGYTF
cdr3_nt: TGTGCCAGTAGTTCCGGGACAGGGGGCTATGGCTACACCTTC

j_call: TRBJ2-7
d_call: TRBD1
clone_size: -
v_call: TRBV7-9
cdr3_aa: CASSSPGQSYEQYF
cdr3_nt: TGTGCCAGCAGCTCACCGGGACAGTCCTACGAGCAGTACTTC

j_call: TRBJ1-2
d_call: TRBD1
clone_size: -
v_call: TRBV3-1/TRBV3-2
cdr3_aa: CASSQMTGISYGYTF
cdr3_nt: TGTGCCAGCAGCCAGATGACAGGGATTAGTTATGGCTACACCTTC

j_call: TRBJ2-2
d_call: -
clone_size: -
v_call: TRBV24-1
cdr3_aa: CATEENTGELFF
cdr3_nt: TGTGCCACCGAGGAAAACACCGGGGAGCTGTTTTTT

j_call: TRBJ2-3
d_call: TRBD2
clone_size: -
v_call: TRBV9
cdr3_aa: CASSAGTSGSADTQYF
cdr3_nt: TGTGCCAGCAGCGCGGGGACTAGCGGGAGTGCAGATACGCAGTATTTT

j_call: TRBJ1-2
d_call: -
clone_size: -
v_call: TRBV7-2
cdr3_aa: CASSPFRAVDGYTF
cdr3_nt: TGTGCCAGCAGCCCCTTCAGGGCGGTGGATGGCTACACCTTC

j_call: TRBJ2-7
d_call: -
clone_size: -
v_call: TRBV28
cdr3_aa: CASSSGFRSYEQYF
cdr3_nt: TGTGCCAGCAGTTCCGGGTTCCGCTCCTACGAGCAGTACTTC

j_call: TRBJ1-2
d_call: TRBD1
clone_size: -
v_call: TRBV28
cdr3_aa: CASSLGGGRYGYTF
cdr3_nt: TGTGCCAGCAGTTTAGGAGGGGGCAGATATGGCTACACCTTC

j_call: TRBJ2-5
d_call: -
clone_size: -
v_call: TRBV27
cdr3_aa: CASSTSRLDLRETQYF
cdr3_nt: TGTGCCAGCAGTACCTCCAGGCTTGATTTACGAGAGACCCAGTACTTC

j_call: TRBJ1-5
d_call: TRBD1
clone_size: -
v_call: TRBV19
cdr3_aa: CASKLYDQGTGSLYSNQPQHF
cdr3_nt: TGTGCCAGTAAACTTTATGACCAAGGGACAGGTTCCCTTTATAGCAATCAGCCCCAGCATTTT

j_call: TRBJ2-3
d_call: -
clone_size: -
v_call: TRBV2
cdr3_aa: CASSETRTALTDTQYF
cdr3_nt: TGTGCCAGCAGTGAAACTAGGACAGCACTCACAGATACGCAGTATTTT

j_call: TRBJ2-2
d_call: -
clone_size: few
v_call: TRBV28
cdr3_aa: CASTNLLAAGELFF
cdr3_nt: TGTGCCAGCACCAACCTCCTAGCTGCCGGGGAGCTGTTTTTT

j_call: TRBJ2-7
d_call: TRBD2
clone_size: -
v_call: TRBV27
cdr3_aa: CASHVGGSVTREQYF
cdr3_nt: TGTGCCAGCCACGTTGGCGGGAGTGTCACTCGCGAGCAGTACTTC

j_call: TRBJ2-2
d_call: -
clone_size: -
v_call: TRBV19
cdr3_aa: CASSIPGLHTGELFF
cdr3_nt: TGTGCCAGTAGTATCCCGGGACTGCACACCGGGGAGCTGTTTTTT

j_call: TRBJ1-5
d_call: -
clone_size: -
v_call: TRBV15
cdr3_aa: CATSRDLTGTQHF
cdr3_nt: TGTGCCACCAGCAGAGATCTAACCGGTACCCAGCATTTT

j_call: TRBJ1-1
d_call: TRBD1
clone_size: -
v_call: TRBV5-6
cdr3_aa: CASSLVAWDRGNTEAFF
cdr3_nt: TGTGCCAGCAGCTTGGTAGCTTGGGACAGGGGCAACACTGAAGCTTTCTTT

j_call: TRBJ1-1
d_call: -
clone_size: -
v_call: TRBV4-1
cdr3_aa: CASSQGTVGTSNMNTEAFF
cdr3_nt: TGCGCCAGCAGCCAAGGAACAGTTGGTACAAGCAATATGAACACTGAAGCTTTCTTT

j_call: TRBJ2-1
d_call: -
clone_size: -
v_call: TRBV11-2
cdr3_aa: CASSGHEGESTYNEQFF
cdr3_nt: TGTGCCAGCAGCGGCCACGAGGGGGAGAGTACCTACAATGAGCAGTTCTTC

j_call: TRBJ2-7
d_call: TRBD2
clone_size: -
v_call: TRBV14
cdr3_aa: CASSQEPSGRVEYEQYF
cdr3_nt: TGTGCCAGCAGCCAAGAGCCTAGCGGGAGGGTTGAGTACGAGCAGTACTTC

j_call: TRBJ1-2
d_call: TRBD1
clone_size: -
v_call: TRBV29-1
cdr3_aa: CSAATGAGVYGYTF
cdr3_nt: TGCAGCGCCGCGACAGGGGCTGGGGTCTATGGCTACACCTTC

j_call: TRBJ1-2
d_call: -
clone_size: -
v_call: TRBV12-3/TRBV12-4
cdr3_aa: CASSLQSYGYTF
cdr3_nt: TGTGCCAGCAGTCTTCAGTCCTATGGCTACACCTTC

j_call: TRBJ2-7
d_call: -
clone_size: -
v_call: TRBV7-8
cdr3_aa: CASSPRELAGDEQYF
cdr3_nt: TGTGCCAGCAGCCCGAGGGAGTTAGCTGGAGACGAGCAGTACTTC

j_call: TRBJ2-3
d_call: TRBD2
clone_size: -
v_call: TRBV5-1
cdr3_aa: CASSSLSGGPDTQYF
cdr3_nt: TGCGCCAGCAGCTCTCTTAGCGGGGGTCCGGATACGCAGTATTTT

j_call: TRBJ2-3
d_call: -
clone_size: -
v_call: TRBV19
cdr3_aa: CASSIVEGADTQYF
cdr3_nt: TGTGCCAGTAGTATAGTAGAGGGGGCAGATACGCAGTATTTT

j_call: TRBJ1-5
d_call: TRBD1
clone_size: once
v_call: TRBV4-1
cdr3_aa: CASSRNWDRDNQPQHF
cdr3_nt: TGCGCCAGCAGCCGAAATTGGGACAGGGACAATCAGCCCCAGCATTTT

j_call: TRBJ1-4
d_call: -
clone_size: -
v_call: TRBV2
cdr3_aa: CASSVWDTNEKLFF
cdr3_nt: TGTGCCAGCAGTGTGTGGGACACGAATGAAAAACTGTTTTTT

j_call: TRBJ2-2
d_call: TRBD2
clone_size: few
v_call: TRBV28
cdr3_aa: CASSFLGGLARATGELFF
cdr3_nt: TGTGCCAGCAGTTTCCTGGGGGGACTAGCGAGGGCCACCGGGGAGCTGTTTTTT

j_call: TRBJ2-1
d_call: -
clone_size: -
v_call: TRBV2
cdr3_aa: CASSDLTGSDEQFF
cdr3_nt: TGTGCCAGCAGTGACCTCACAGGGTCGGATGAGCAGTTCTTC

j_call: TRBJ2-7
d_call: -
clone_size: -
v_call: TRBV9
cdr3_aa: CASSVNSRVNEQYF
cdr3_nt: TGTGCCAGCAGCGTTAACAGCAGGGTGAACGAGCAGTACTTC

j_call: TRBJ2-7
d_call: TRBD1
clone_size: -
v_call: TRBV27
cdr3_aa: CASSLNRGYEQYF
cdr3_nt: TGTGCCAGCAGTTTAAACAGGGGGTACGAGCAGTACTTC

j_call: TRBJ1-1
d_call: -
clone_size: -
v_call: TRBV27
cdr3_aa: CASSFLPPTTERGTEAFF
cdr3_nt: TGTGCCAGCAGTTTCCTGCCCCCCACGACCGAGCGGGGCACTGAAGCTTTCTTT

j_call: TRBJ1-2
d_call: TRBD1
clone_size: -
v_call: TRBV5-4
cdr3_aa: CASSPETGAYGYTF
cdr3_nt: TGTGCCAGCAGCCCGGAGACAGGGGCCTATGGCTACACCTTC

j_call: TRBJ2-1
d_call: TRBD2
clone_size: -
v_call: TRBV2
cdr3_aa: CASSKGLADNEQFF
cdr3_nt: TGTGCCAGCAGTAAGGGACTAGCGGACAATGAGCAGTTCTTC